In this sample, the clone carrying this TCR beta chain turned up many times. Its specificity is not known. V was shortened by 8 bases and J by 1 base, with 8 bases between the two germline ends. CDR3 length: 12 amino acids. TCRdb called the 5' RACE reads again in MiXCR, with one record for every CDR3 protein. The sample holds 50,000 to 55,000 distinct CDR3 sequences, about 3.7% seen once. This entry comes from a study of neurological immune-mediated disorders. Study findings and constraints: One related-CDR3 cluster, identified by phylogenetic grouping, held the repertoires of 18 of 34 multiple sclerosis patients and was a possible signature.

The sample taken for sequencing was PBMCs. This sequence originates from a man between 60 and 75 years old with multiple sclerosis. V usage is TRBV12-3 or TRBV12-4 and J usage is TRBJ1-1; D gene uncertain. In DNA, the CDR3 is TGTGCCAGCGAGGGTGAGAACACTGAAGCTTTCTTT. Translating it yields CASEGENTEAFF.